This is a list of T cell receptor beta chains from one sample in a study of CD8+ T cells in alopecia areata. The repertoire was sequenced with immunoSEQ multiplex PCR; TCRdb's copy has only in-frame clones and lacks some. The sample carries roughly 180,000 clones, around 60% recorded once. The source was CD4+ T cells sorted from blood, collected at week 4, from a patient treated with tofacitinib. The receptors shown here come from a human donor with alopecia areata. CDR3s include the opening cysteine and the closing phenylalanine or tryptophan.

>TRBJ1-1|11|TRBV28
CASSLQGAAFF
>TRBJ1-2|14|TRBV30
CAWSYLQGQYGYTF
>TRBJ2-7|13|TRBV2
CASAQQGIYEQYF
>TRBJ2-1|14|TRBV11-3
CASSPGLARDEQFF
>TRBJ2-2|12|TRBV29-1
CSVEGNTGELFF
>TRBJ2-1|16|TRBV4-3
CASSQALLAGGAEQFF
>TRBJ1-5|13|TRBV30
CAWDRGSNQPQHF
>TRBJ1-5|18|TRBV7-8
CASSLRGRGTDSNQPQHF
>TRBJ2-1|14|TRBV4-3
CASSQDLRGTEQFF
>TRBJ2-5|12|TRBV30
CAWSVKLETQYF
>TRBJ1-2|13|TRBV30
CAWSVKGGDGYTF
>TRBJ2-7|14|TRBV30
CAWRTGLGSYEQYF
>TRBJ2-3|16|TRBV10-3
CAIREPTGLRGDTQYF
>TRBJ2-7|12|TRBV5-1
CAIFCRAYEQYF
>TRBJ2-7|14|TRBV7-8
CASSLVQGLQEQYF
>TRBJ2-2|18|TRBV5-1
CASSLSGTSGGNTGELFF
>TRBJ1-6|18|TRBV7-9
CASSYLEGIREGNSPLHF
>TRBJ1-5|14|TRBV19
CASSYGNGNQPQHF
>TRBJ2-1|14|TRBV19
CASSAGGAYNEQFF
>TRBJ1-4|14|TRBV6-6
CASSPRGPNEKLFF
>TRBJ1-6|16|TRBV5-4
CASSLFGGRVESPLHF
>TRBJ2-6|16|TRBV18
CASSPTAGSGANVLTF
>TRBJ2-3|14|TRBV25-1
CASSDWTGTDTQYF
>TRBJ2-1|11|TRBV6-5
CASSYRNEQFF
>TRBJ2-2|16|TRBV9
CASSVGAASNTGELFF